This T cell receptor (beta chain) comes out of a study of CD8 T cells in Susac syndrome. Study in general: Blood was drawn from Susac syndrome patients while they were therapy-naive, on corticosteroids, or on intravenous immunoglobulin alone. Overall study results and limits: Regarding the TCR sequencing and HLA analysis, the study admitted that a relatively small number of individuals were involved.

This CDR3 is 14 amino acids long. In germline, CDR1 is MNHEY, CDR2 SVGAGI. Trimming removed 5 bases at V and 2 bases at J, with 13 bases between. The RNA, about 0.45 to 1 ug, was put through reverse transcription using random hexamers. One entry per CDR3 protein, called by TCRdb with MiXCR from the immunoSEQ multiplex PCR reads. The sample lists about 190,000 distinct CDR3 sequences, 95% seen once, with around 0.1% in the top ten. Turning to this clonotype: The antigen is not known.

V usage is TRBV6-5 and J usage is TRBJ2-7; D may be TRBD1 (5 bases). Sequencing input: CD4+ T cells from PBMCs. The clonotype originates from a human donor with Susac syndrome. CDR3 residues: CASSDTGYPYEQYF. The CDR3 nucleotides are TGTGCCAGCAGTGACACAGGTTATCCCTACGAGCAGTACTTC.